Described below is a single T cell receptor beta chain sequence and its context. The target antigen is unknown. Conversion of TCR transcripts into cDNA relied on 5'RACE template switching, which added a universal primer site and UMIs. TCRdb re-called the 5' RACE reads with MiXCR, one entry per CDR3 protein. This table holds under 600,000 distinct CDR3 sequences, about a fifth found once. The source of the sample is a study of T cells after yellow fever vaccination. Study at large: Researchers used SMART-Seq v4 Ultra Low Input to prepare fractions that had low cell numbers. Study-wide findings and caveats: A limited proportion of clonotypes was detected within both the CD4 and CD8 compartments.

This TCR derives from a man aged 18-30 years who received the YFV17D yellow fever vaccine. The source material was PBMCs, sampled about 21 days after the first yellow fever vaccination.

CDR3 nucleotides: TGTGCCAGCAGCTTACCCCAGACAGGGGGCAGATATATCGGAAACACCATATATTTT. It codes for CASSLPQTGGRYIGNTIYF. This chain joins TRBV11-2 and TRBJ1-3, with 10 bases that match TRBD1. Germline lookup yields CDR1 SGHAT and CDR2 FQNNGV. The length of the CDR3 is 19 residues. Trimming took 2 bases from V and 4 from J; bases not matched to a gene: 14.